One sample yielded the 30 T cell receptor beta chains listed below, sequenced in a study of blood T cells in healthy people across ages (dated by TCRdb to 2013 to 2016). To prepare the library, 5' RACE was applied. A second about 7 to 11 cycle PCR used a sample-barcoded 5' primer and a J-beta primer mix. In TCRdb, the public reads were trimmed at Q25 with fastp and aligned with MiXCR, with productive beta chains retained. Merged by CDR3 protein, the rows form single entries marked with the most common genes and DNA. Present in this sample are approximately 2,000,000 distinct CDR3 sequences, about two fifths of which were seen just once. The top ten constitute roughly 23% of the sample. Sequencing used blood. The receptor set was obtained from a human donor in good health.

This clonotype has only one observation. The rearrangement uses TRBV20-1 and TRBJ1-6, with 8 bases aligning to TRBD1. The CDR3 consists of 16 residues. Looked up from germline, CDR1 is DFQATT and CDR2 is SNEGSKA (reference sequence). Germline trimming cut 2 bases from V and 7 bases from J; bases unmatched to any gene: 10. The CDR3 coding sequence is TGCAGTGCTAGATCCCGGACAGGGAGTCCGAATTCACCCCTCCACTTT. It is translated as CSARSRTGSPNSPLHF.

CDR3 in amino acids: CASSYHPDARGGAYEQYF. CDR3 DNA sequence: TGTGCCAGCAGCTATCATCCGGACGCAAGGGGGGGAGCTTACGAGCAGTACTTC. The chain joins TRBV7-6 to TRBJ2-7; a possible D gene is TRBD2 (7 bases). V was cut by 4 bases and J by 4 bases, with 26 bases left in between. The germline gives CDR1 SGHVS, CDR2 FNYEAQ. The CDR3 sequence is 18 residues long. Full variable domain (missing parts from reference TRBV7-6 and TRBJ2-7): GAGVSQSPRYKVTKRGQDVALRCDPISGHVSLYWYRQALGQGPEFLTYFNYEAQQDKSGLPNDRFSAERPEGSISTLTIQRTEQRDSAMYRCASSYHPDARGGAYEQYFGPGTRLTVT.

This clonotype was seen more than once but under ten times. In DNA form, the CDR3 reads TGTGCCAGCAGTAACCGACTCCCGAGCTCCTACAATGAGCAGTTCTTC. Amino acid sequence: CASSNRLPSSYNEQFF. This sequence joins TRBV7-9 and TRBJ2-1; D uncertain. Trimming shortened V by 6 bases and J by 0 bases, and 15 bases separated the two germline ends. This CDR3 has 16 amino acids. CDR1 is SEHNR and CDR2 is FQNEAQ in the germline V gene (reference sequence).

This clonotype showed up just once. V is TRBV5-8 and J is TRBJ2-5; TRBD1 or TRBD2 may be the D gene (6 bases each). The CDR3 has 15 amino acids. Germline V lookup: CDR1 SGHTS, CDR2 YDEGEE. V lost 3 bases and J 4 bases, leaving 16 bases between the germline ends. CDR3 protein: CASSYNRAGRETQYF. The DNA of the CDR3 is TGTGCCAGCAGCTACAACAGGGCGGGAAGAGAGACCCAGTACTTC.

The chain is built from TRBV4-2 and TRBJ2-1; D gene ambiguous. Germline assignment: CDR1 LGHNA and CDR2 YNFKEQ. Trimming stripped 2 bases from V and 5 bases from J, with 13 bases between. This CDR3 region has 15 residues. CDR3: CASSQLSPDHNEQFF. The CDR3 nucleotides read TGTGCCAGCAGCCAACTATCTCCCGACCACAATGAGCAGTTCTTC.

DNA of the CDR3: TGCGCCAGCAGCTTGGACTCCCTGGAGCAGTTCTTC. Translated, it gives CASSLDSLEQFF. The V call is TRBV5-1, the J call TRBJ2-1; D is uncertain. CDR1 SGHRS and CDR2 YFSETQ come from the germline V gene. V was clipped by 0 bases and J by 10 bases, with 8 bases between them. This CDR3 has 12 residues.

This clonotype was seen more than once but under ten times. This chain's CDR3 is CASSQGGYNEKLFF. CDR3 coding DNA: TGTGCCAGCAGCCAAGGGGGCTATAATGAAAAACTGTTTTTT. The chain couples TRBV3-1 to TRBJ1-4; perhaps TRBD1 as D (5 bases). The CDR3 consists of 14 residues. V was shortened by 1 base and J by 4 bases, with 7 bases between the two germline ends. The germline gives CDR1 LGHDT, CDR2 YNNKEL (reference sequence).

This clonotype appeared a few times. CDR3 in DNA: TGCGCCAGCAGACCAACTAGTATCTCCTACAATGAGCAGTTCTTC. This gives the protein CASRPTSISYNEQFF. The chain carries TRBV5-1 and TRBJ2-1, with D perhaps TRBD2 (5 bases). Germline V gene lookup returns CDR1 SGHRS and CDR2 YFSETQ. The CDR3 sequence is 15 residues long. Deletions cut 5 bases from V and 0 bases from J, with 12 bases between.

This clonotype was counted only a few times. The gene calls are TRBV7-8 and TRBJ2-5, with TRBD1 matching over 8 bases. The CDR3 extends over 16 amino acids. J was trimmed by 5 bases and V by 0 bases; bases with no gene match: 8. The germline V gene has CDR1 SGHVS and CDR2 FQNEAQ. In DNA, the CDR3 is TGTGCCAGCAGCTTAGCCCGGACAGGGAGACGTGAGACCCAGTACTTC. This codes for CASSLARTGRRETQYF.

The chain has TRBV5-1 and TRBJ1-6, with a tentative D call TRBD1 (6 bases). Germline CDR1 SGHRS, CDR2 YFSETQ. CDR3 length equals 14 residues. V was shortened by 4 bases and J by 5 bases, with 10 bases between the two germline ends. This CDR3 reads CASSEGQNNSPLHF. CDR3 nucleotides: TGCGCCAGCAGCGAAGGACAGAATAATTCACCCCTCCACTTT.

This clonotype occurred many times. One end of the junction does not line up with germline, which may come from a read error. The rearrangement uses TRBV5-1 and TRBJ2-5, with a weak D call TRBD2 (6 bases). The length of the CDR3 is 13 residues. Germline V gene sequence: CDR1 SGHRS, CDR2 YFSETQ. This chain's CDR3 is CASSLAVQETQYF. CDR3 nucleotides: TGTGCCAGCAGCTTAGCGGTCCAAGAGACCCAGTACTTC.

V is TRBV4-3 and J is TRBJ2-5; D may be TRBD1 (5 bases). The CDR3 extends over 14 amino acids. Germline-derived CDR1 and CDR2 are LGHNA and YSLEER. Trimming cost V 0 bases and J 4 bases, with 9 bases left between them. This chain's CDR3 is CASSQDFDRETQYF. The CDR3 region has the DNA TGCGCCAGCAGCCAAGATTTTGACAGAGAGACCCAGTACTTC.

This chain joins TRBV5-1 and TRBJ1-1; D is ambiguous. Germline CDR1 reads SGHRS; CDR2 reads YFSETQ. V shed 1 base and J shed 3 bases, with 13 bases lying between them. The CDR3 sequence is 15 residues long. CDR3: CASSLFSGRDTEAFF. The DNA for the CDR3 is TGCGCCAGCAGCTTGTTTTCGGGAAGGGACACTGAAGCTTTCTTT. Filled out from reference TRBV5-1 and TRBJ1-1, the complete variable domain reads KAGVTQTPRYLIKTRGQQVTLSCSPISGHRSVSWYQQTPGQGLQFLFEYFSETQRNKGNFPGRFSGRQFSNSRSEMNVSTLELGDSALYLCASSLFSGRDTEAFFGQGTRLTVV.

CDR3 nucleotides: TGTGCTAGTGGTCCTGGGAGTACAGATACGCAGTATTTT. As protein: CASGPGSTDTQYF. V usage is TRBV12-5 and J usage is TRBJ2-3; the D gene is possibly TRBD2 (5 bases). With 5 bases removed from V and 3 bases from J, the gap between germline ends came to 9 bases. The CDR3 is made up of 13 amino acids. The germline V gene encodes CDR1 LGHNT and CDR2 FRNRAP.

This clonotype was counted a few times. The V and J genes are TRBV20-1 and TRBJ1-5; D gene unclear. The CDR3 runs to 14 residues. V lost 2 bases to trimming and J lost 0 bases, with 8 bases between them. Germline V gene data show CDR1 as DFQATT and CDR2 as SNEGSKA (reference sequence). CDR3 DNA sequence: TGCAGTGCTAGATCCGGTGTTAGCAATCAGCCCCAGCATTTT. It translates to CSARSGVSNQPQHF.

This sequence joins TRBV6-2 or TRBV6-3 and TRBJ2-7; tentative D call: TRBD2 (7 bases). Per the germline V gene, CDR1 is MNHEY and CDR2 is SVGEGT. V was trimmed by 6 bases and J by 7 bases, leaving 22 bases between them. This CDR3 has 15 amino acids. CDR3 region: CASRGGLQSYNEQYF. DNA of the CDR3: TGTGCCAGCAGGGGGGGGCTCCAGTCCTACAATGAGCAGTACTTC.

This clonotype was detected only a few times. The rearrangement uses TRBV7-9 and TRBJ1-2; D may be TRBD1 (6 bases). The CDR3 is made up of 13 amino acids. V was cut by 2 bases and J by 8 bases, with 12 bases left in between. Germline V gene data show CDR1 as SEHNR and CDR2 as FQNEAQ (reference sequence). The CDR3 region is CASSLRTAGGYTF. The DNA of the CDR3 is TGTGCCAGCAGCTTAAGGACAGCGGGGGGCTACACCTTC.

This clonotype was picked up a small number of times. The genes are TRBV29-1 and TRBJ2-1, with D hard to call. The CDR3 length is 13 residues. Germline loops: CDR1 SQVTM, CDR2 ANQGSEA. V lost 4 bases, J lost 7 bases, and 14 bases lay in between. CDR3 nucleotides: TGCAGCGTTGGACTGCATGTTGGGAATGAGCAGTTCTTC. This gives the protein CSVGLHVGNEQFF.

V gene TRBV6-5 combines with J gene TRBJ1-2; 7 nucleotides align to TRBD1. The CDR3 is made up of 14 amino acids. V lost 0 bases and J lost 6; bases outside the gene matches: 4. Looked up from germline, CDR1 is MNHEY and CDR2 is SVGAGI. The CDR3: CASSYSEGADGYTF. As DNA, the CDR3 is TGTGCCAGCAGTTACTCCGAGGGGGCTGATGGCTACACCTTC.

This clonotype was observed a few times. The chain carries TRBV11-2 and TRBJ1-3; D is unclear. The CDR3 is 13 residues long. V was trimmed by 2 bases and J by 3 bases, leaving 5 bases between them. Germline CDR1 reads SGHAT; CDR2 reads FQNNGV. CDR3 nucleotide sequence: TGTGCCAGCAGCTTAAGTCTTGGAAACACCATATATTTT. Encoded protein: CASSLSLGNTIYF.

The genes are TRBV7-9 and TRBJ1-6, with TRBD1 identical over 10 bases. V gave up 5 bases and J gave up 7 bases; unmatched junction bases: 5. The CDR3 sequence is 15 residues long. Germline lookup yields CDR1 SEHNR and CDR2 FQNEAQ (reference sequence). In DNA form, the CDR3 reads TGTGCCAGCAGCCCAACGGGACAGGGGAATTCACCCCTCCACTTT. It codes for CASSPTGQGNSPLHF. The complete variable domain, with remaining parts taken from reference TRBV7-9 and TRBJ1-6, reads DTGVSQNPRHKITKRGQNVTFRCDPISEHNRLYWYRQTLGQGPEFLTYFQNEAQLEKSRLLSDRFSAERPKGSFSTLEIQRTEQGDSAMYLCASSPTGQGNSPLHFGNGTRLTVT.

The chain uses TRBV20-1 and TRBJ1-1; D unresolved. CDR1 is DFQATT and CDR2 is SNEGSKA in the germline V gene (reference sequence). V was cut by 3 bases and J by 5 bases, with 13 bases left in between. The CDR3 consists of 13 residues. CDR3 DNA: TGCAGTGCTAGCTCTTGGTCCGAAACTGAAGCTTTCTTT. Translation gives CSASSWSETEAFF.

This clonotype was observed a few times. The V call is TRBV29-1, the J call TRBJ2-4; 10 bases fit TRBD1. Judging by the DNA end, TRBJ2-7 fits better; the J call may be wrong. The CDR3 sequence is 16 residues long. Germline CDR1 is SQVTM and CDR2 is ANQGSEA. CDR3 protein: CSVESGGQGVDYEQYF. Written as DNA, the CDR3 is TGCAGCGTTGAAAGCGGAGGACAGGGGGTAGACTACGAGCAGTACTTC.

The rearrangement links TRBV20-1 to TRBJ2-1; unclear D gene. V was clipped by 3 bases and J by 4 bases, with 13 bases between them. Germline V gene lookup returns CDR1 DFQATT and CDR2 SNEGSKA (reference sequence). The CDR3 loop spans 14 amino acids. CDR3 coding DNA: TGCAGTGCTAGGCCCCCGTCAGAGTACAATGAGCAGTTCTTC. Residues: CSARPPSEYNEQFF.

The chain employs TRBV18 and TRBJ2-3; D is ambiguous. V lost 2 bases and J lost 5, with 8 bases in between. This CDR3 has 13 residues. Germline CDR1 reads KGHSH; CDR2 reads LQKENI. CDR3 residues: CASSPTNEDTQYF. In DNA, the CDR3 is TGTGCCAGCTCACCAACAAATGAAGATACGCAGTATTTT.

The chain recombines TRBV28 with TRBJ2-5; D possibly matches TRBD1 or TRBD2 (5 bases each). The CDR3 has 18 residues. Deletions cut 8 bases from V and 2 bases from J, with 27 bases between. Germline V gene data show CDR1 as MDHEN and CDR2 as SYDVKM. The CDR3 protein is CASPPTLWGWTSQETQYF. As DNA, the CDR3 is TGTGCCAGCCCACCAACCCTCTGGGGGTGGACTTCTCAAGAGACCCAGTACTTC.

This chain joins TRBV5-1 and TRBJ2-7; D uncertain. This CDR3 is 15 amino acids long. Germline assignment: CDR1 SGHRS and CDR2 YFSETQ. V lost 1 base, J lost 0 bases, and 11 bases lay in between. The CDR3 region is CASSLLPESSYEQYF. Here the CDR3 DNA reads TGCGCCAGCAGCTTGCTGCCCGAATCCTCCTACGAGCAGTACTTC.

Points on this clonotype: A read error may explain this, as a much larger clone is one base away. The genes are TRBV20-1 and TRBJ2-3; no clear D. CDR1 DFQATT and CDR2 SNEGSKA come from the germline V gene (reference sequence). CDR3 size: 14 residues. The CDR3 nucleotides read TGCAGTGCTAGAGGAGAATATTTCACAGATACGCGGTATTTT. This gives the protein CSARGEYFTDTRYF.

This clonotype was picked up many times. The chain combines TRBV7-2 with TRBJ2-1, with 9 bases matching TRBD2. The germline V gene encodes CDR1 SGHTA and CDR2 FQGNSA. The CDR3 runs to 14 residues. Trimming took 5 bases from V and 7 from J; bases not matched to a gene: 6. The CDR3 reads CASSPRRGGNEQFF. The CDR3 DNA reads as TGTGCCAGCAGCCCAAGGCGGGGGGGGAATGAGCAGTTCTTC.

The V call is TRBV6-1, the J call TRBJ1-2, with D uncertain. Trimming took off 0 bases at V and 8 bases at J, with 7 bases between the two ends. This CDR3 spans 12 amino acids. CDR1 MNHNS and CDR2 SASEGT come from the germline V gene. The CDR3 protein is CASSEARLGYTF. The DNA for the CDR3 is TGTGCCAGCAGTGAAGCACGGCTGGGCTACACCTTC.